The next 14 T cell receptor beta chains were all read from a single sample in a study of CXCR3-negative and CXCR3-positive naive CD8 T cells (dated by TCRdb to 2018 to 2020). The paper as a whole reports these results and caveats: TRB CDR3s from CXCR3-positive naive cells showed higher hydrophobicity (lower Kidera factor 4), lower energy, and higher strength and volume indices than CXCR3-negative naive cells.

Sequencing was carried out with a NextSeq 550. The Human TCR Profiling Kit (MiLaboratory) was used to prepare UMI-labeled 5' RACE TRB cDNA libraries. TCRdb reprocessed the reads and assigns one entry to each CDR3 protein sequence, leaving out DNA. This sample's table carries about 110,000 distinct CDR3 sequences. The ten largest make up around 0.4% of the sample. Their cognate antigens are unknown. Sequenced material: naive CXCR3+ CD8+ T cells from blood. The label giving this sample's cell subset or site can be read as: CD45RO-CCR7+CD27+CD95- naive CD8+ T cells expressing CXCR3 (TNR3+). These receptor sequences come from a human donor in good health. Some clones in this sample may be carry-over from other donors' samples.

The chain uses TRBV2 and TRBJ2-3; TCRdb names TRBD1, which stays unverified in the absence of DNA. The germline gives CDR1 SNHLY, CDR2 FYNNEI. This CDR3 is 19 amino acids long. This chain's CDR3 is CASSSVSGPGDQNTDTQYF.

This chain joins TRBV5-6 and TRBJ2-1; the D call from TCRdb, TRBD2, cannot be confirmed without DNA. The CDR3 extends over 16 amino acids. CDR1 is SGHDT and CDR2 is YYEEEE in the germline V gene. The CDR3 here is CASSLQWEIGYNEQFF.

This rearrangement joins TRBV29-1 to TRBJ2-7. Germline V lookup: CDR1 SQVTM, CDR2 ANQGSEA. This CDR3 has 15 amino acids. CDR3 loop: CSVEDFTGGSYEQYF.

CDR3 residues: CASSQLGTEAFF. The chain carries TRBV4-3 and TRBJ1-1. This CDR3 contains 12 residues. Germline V lookup: CDR1 LGHNA, CDR2 YSLEER.

The rearrangement uses TRBV6-5 and TRBJ2-1; the TCRdb call, TRBD2, lacks DNA for checking. CDR3 size: 15 residues. In germline, CDR1 is MNHEY, CDR2 SVGAGI. CDR3 protein: CASKIAGGSYNEQFF.

The chain joins TRBV20-1 to TRBJ2-5; TCRdb's D call, TRBD1, is unchecked because there is no DNA. The CDR3 extends over 14 amino acids. Germline values: CDR1 DFQATT, CDR2 SNEGSKA (reference sequence). The CDR3: CSALRGTALETQYF.

The chain couples TRBV29-1 to TRBJ1-1; TCRdb outputs TRBD1, but without DNA this stays unchecked. Germline assignment: CDR1 SQVTM and CDR2 ANQGSEA. The CDR3 spans 17 residues. The CDR3 here is CSVDPQGAVIENTEAFF.

The chain joins TRBV12-3 or TRBV12-4 to TRBJ2-3; TCRdb indicates TRBD1, and absent DNA this call remains unverified. The CDR3 contains 13 residues. This chain's CDR3 is CASLQGASDTQYF.

V and J are TRBV29-1 and TRBJ1-1. CDR1 and CDR2 from the germline V gene are SQVTM and ANQGSEA. The CDR3 is 14 amino acids. CDR3: CSVEDLGGRSEAFF. Full variable domain (remainder filled in from reference TRBV29-1 and TRBJ1-1): SAVISQKPSRDICQRGTSLTIQCQVDSQVTMMFWYRQQPGQSLTLIATANQGSEATYESGFVIDKFPISRPNLTFSTLTVSNMSPEDSSIYLCSVEDLGGRSEAFFGQGTRLTVV.

This sequence joins TRBV6-6 and TRBJ2-1; the D call from TCRdb, TRBD1, cannot be confirmed without DNA. Per germline, CDR1 MNHNY and CDR2 SVGAGI (reference sequence). This CDR3 contains 16 residues. The CDR3 sequence: CASSYEETDTTMGQFF.

The chain has TRBV7-9 and TRBJ2-1; TCRdb reports TRBD1, a call that lacks DNA to check it against. CDR3 size: 14 residues. Per germline, CDR1 SEHNR and CDR2 FQNEAQ (reference sequence). The CDR3 sequence is CASRTGTEYNEQFF.

The V gene is TRBV15, the J gene TRBJ2-1; TCRdb lists TRBD1, though no DNA is available to test this call. CDR1 and CDR2 (germline): LNHNV, YYDKDF (reference sequence). The CDR3 consists of 14 residues. CDR3 amino acids: CATSRYRAGNEQFF.

The genes are TRBV7-9 and TRBJ1-1. From germline, CDR1 is SEHNR and CDR2 FQNEAQ (reference sequence). The CDR3 contains 14 residues. CDR3 region: CASSRDKAATEAFF.

The V and J genes are TRBV30 and TRBJ1-1. CDR3 size: 13 residues. CDR1 is GTSNPN, CDR2 SVGIG, per germline (reference sequence). The CDR3 region is CAWSVGYDTEAFF. Combining the CDR3 with reference TRBV30 and TRBJ1-1 gives the whole variable domain SQTIHQWPATLVQPVGSPLSLECTVEGTSNPNLYWYRQAAGRGLQLLFYSVGIGQISSEVPQNLSASRPQDRQFILSSKKLLLSDSGFYLCAWSVGYDTEAFFGQGTRLTVV.